A single sample is the source of the 29 T cell receptor beta chains below, sequenced in a study of identical twins. TCRdb itself ran the 5' RACE reads through MiXCR, one entry per CDR3 protein. The data contain under 800,000 distinct CDR3 sequences, roughly 20% of them singletons. This same sample was also taken into another study, of T cells expressing NK-cell markers.

Sequencing was done on a sample of PBMCs. These receptors came from a woman aged 18-30 years in good health.

The chain recombines TRBV30 with TRBJ2-2; 8 nucleotides align to TRBD1. The CDR3 contains 14 residues. Germline CDR1 is GTSNPN and CDR2 is SVGIG (reference sequence). V lost 3 bases to trimming and J lost 0 bases; unmatched junction nucleotides: 0. CDR3 nucleotides: TGTGCCTGGAGACAGGGGGCGAACACCGGGGAGCTGTTTTTT. Amino acids: CAWRQGANTGELFF.

This clonotype came up once. The genes are TRBV27 and TRBJ2-1; 13 bases agree with TRBD2. The CDR3 sequence is 16 residues long. Per the germline V gene, CDR1 is MNHEY and CDR2 is SMNVEV (reference sequence). The V segment lost 3 bases and the J segment 7 bases; nucleotides outside the gene matches: 6. CDR3 sequence reads: CASSFRRLAGGNEQFF. The CDR3, as DNA: TGTGCCAGCAGTTTTCGGAGACTAGCGGGGGGTAATGAGCAGTTCTTC.

The chain uses TRBV29-1 and TRBJ2-5, with 7 bases matching TRBD1. The CDR3 totals 14 residues. Germline CDR1 is SQVTM and CDR2 is ANQGSEA. The V and J ends lost 3 bases and 5 bases, in that order; junction bases with no gene match: 9. The CDR3, as DNA: TGCAGCGTTGACCCCGGGACAGTGGGGGAGACCCAGTACTTC. It translates to CSVDPGTVGETQYF.

This clonotype was observed a few times. The CDR3 spells CASSRTGKSYNEQFF. CDR3 in DNA: TGTGCCAGCAGCCGGACAGGGAAATCCTACAATGAGCAGTTCTTC. The chain has TRBV12-3 or TRBV12-4 and TRBJ2-1, with TRBD1 matching 8 bases. The CDR3 runs to 15 residues. With 6 bases clipped from V and 1 base from J, the junction kept 5 bases outside the gene matches.

The chain employs TRBV6-5 and TRBJ2-1; D is undetermined. The V and J ends lost 4 bases and 8 bases respectively, with 21 bases between them. Germline CDR1 is MNHEY and CDR2 is SVGAGI. This CDR3 has 16 residues. CDR3 region: CASSLSPAGPWDEQFF. In nucleotides, the CDR3 is TGTGCCAGCAGTTTATCGCCGGCTGGACCATGGGATGAGCAGTTCTTC.

There are a few counts of this clonotype. This chain joins TRBV20-1 and TRBJ2-4; 8 nucleotides line up with TRBD1. CDR3 size: 13 residues. With V trimmed by 6 bases and J by 1 base, 2 bases remained unmatched. CDR1 and CDR2 from the germline V gene are DFQATT and SNEGSKA (reference sequence). In nucleotides, the CDR3 is TGCAGTGCCCAGGGGGCGGCCAAAAACATTCAGTACTTC. Translated, it gives CSAQGAAKNIQYF.

Only a few counts were recorded for this clonotype. The genes are TRBV5-1 and TRBJ2-2; maybe TRBD2 (6 bases). There are 14 residues in the CDR3. V gave up 4 bases and J gave up 4 bases, with 11 bases separating them. Germline V gives CDR1 SGHRS, CDR2 YFSETQ. The chain's CDR3 is CASSRTTPTGELFF. The CDR3 DNA reads TGCGCCAGCAGCCGGACTACGCCCACCGGGGAGCTGTTTTTT.

This clonotype was seen a few times. The V call is TRBV4-1, the J call TRBJ1-2; D possibly corresponds to TRBD1 (6 bases). Per germline, CDR1 MGHRA and CDR2 YSYEKL. The germline V and J ends were trimmed by 4 bases and 6 bases, with 18 bases remaining between them. The CDR3 totals 15 residues. The DNA of the CDR3 is TGCGCCAGCAGCCTGATAACCCCAGGGGAGGATGGCTACACCTTC. Translating it yields CASSLITPGEDGYTF.

The V gene is TRBV12-3 or TRBV12-4, the J gene TRBJ2-2, with D hard to call. The CDR3 has 15 amino acids. The germline V and J ends were trimmed by 3 bases and 2 bases, with 10 bases remaining between them. CDR3 in DNA: TGTGCCAGCAGTTTCGATACAGTTAACACCGGGGAGCTGTTTTTT. Translating gives CASSFDTVNTGELFF.

This clonotype appeared many times. One end of the junction fails to match germline, which may point to a read error. In DNA, the CDR3 is TGCAGTGCCAGAGAAGCGGGAGGGCCAACAGATACGCAGTATTTT. As protein: CSAREAGGPTDTQYF. This sequence joins TRBV20-1 and TRBJ2-3; 10 nucleotides align to TRBD2. Germline values: CDR1 DFQATT, CDR2 SNEGSKA (reference sequence). The CDR3 loop spans 15 amino acids.

The chain employs TRBV20-1 and TRBJ2-1, with D uncertain. V was pared by 3 bases and J by 3 bases, with 9 bases between. CDR1 and CDR2 from the germline V gene are DFQATT and SNEGSKA (reference sequence). The CDR3 runs 13 residues. CDR3 nucleotide sequence: TGCAGTGCTAGGGAGACTGACTACAATGAGCAGTTCTTC. It encodes CSARETDYNEQFF.

The gene calls are TRBV21-1 and TRBJ2-7; the D call of TRBD1 is as the table states it, not checked on the DNA. TRBV21-1 constitutes a pseudogene. The CDR3 is 16 amino acids. The CDR3 sequence: CASSKEGPVQMDEQYF. The CDR3 nucleotides are TGTGCCAGCAGCAAAGAGGGGCCGGTCCAGATGGACGAGCAGTACTTC.

The chain couples TRBV20-1 to TRBJ2-3; the match to TRBD2 covers 11 bases. Trimming at V came to 6 bases and at J to 2 bases, leaving 13 bases not matched to a gene. The CDR3 covers 17 residues. CDR1 is DFQATT and CDR2 is SNEGSKA in the germline V gene (reference sequence). The CDR3 DNA reads as TGCAGTGCCGACTTGAGGGCGACTAGCGGGACCACAGATACGCAGTATTTT. Translation gives CSADLRATSGTTDTQYF.

Many counts were recorded for this clonotype. V usage is TRBV12-3 or TRBV12-4 and J usage is TRBJ2-1, with 13 positions matching TRBD2. The trim removed 6 bases at V and 10 bases at J, leaving 12 bases unmatched. The CDR3 sequence is 16 residues long. The CDR3 reads CASSPRGGLAGWEQFF. In DNA form, the CDR3 reads TGTGCCAGCAGCCCCCGAGGGGGACTAGCGGGGTGGGAGCAGTTCTTC.

The rearrangement uses TRBV18 and TRBJ2-7, with D perhaps matching TRBD2 (6 bases). Trimming pared 0 bases from V and 0 bases from J, leaving 12 bases between. CDR3 length: 16 residues. Per germline, CDR1 KGHSH and CDR2 LQKENI. CDR3: CASSPPQRVYSYEQYF. CDR3 coding DNA: TGTGCCAGCTCACCACCCCAGCGGGTATACTCCTACGAGCAGTACTTC. The whole variable domain, filled in from reference TRBV18 and TRBJ2-7, reads NAGVMQNPRHLVRRRGQEARLRCSPMKGHSHVYWYRQLPEEGLKFMVYLQKENIIDESGMPKERFSAEFPKEGPSILRIQQVVRGDSAAYFCASSPPQRVYSYEQYFGPGTRLTVT.

This clonotype was observed a few times. This chain joins TRBV12-3 or TRBV12-4 and TRBJ2-2; D is uncertain. The CDR3 is 12 residues long. V was trimmed by 5 bases and J by 6 bases, leaving 7 bases between them. CDR3 protein: CASSPLAGELFF. CDR3 bases: TGTGCCAGCAGTCCGTTGGCCGGGGAGCTGTTTTTT.

The rearrangement links TRBV7-9 to TRBJ2-6; D uncertain. This CDR3 is 16 amino acids long. V lost 5 bases to trimming and J lost 0 bases, with 11 bases between them. Germline CDR1 is SEHNR and CDR2 is FQNEAQ (reference sequence). CDR3 residues: CASSMFYGSGANVLTF. The CDR3 DNA sequence: TGTGCCAGCAGCATGTTTTACGGCTCTGGGGCCAACGTCCTGACTTTC.

This clonotype has only a few counts. V is TRBV29-1 and J is TRBJ2-5; D ambiguous. Germline V gives CDR1 SQVTM, CDR2 ANQGSEA. The ends were cut back, 5 bases at V and 1 base at J, with 8 bases in the middle. The length of the CDR3 is 12 residues. Here the CDR3 reads CSVSPGQETQYF. As DNA, the CDR3 is TGCAGCGTTAGCCCGGGCCAAGAGACCCAGTACTTC.

This clonotype has just a few counts. The genes are TRBV11-2 and TRBJ1-5; a weak D match, TRBD1 (6 bases). The CDR3 consists of 13 residues. CDR1 and CDR2 from the germline V gene are SGHAT and FQNNGV. Trimming left V 3 bases short and J 6 bases short, with 9 bases between. DNA for the CDR3: TGTGCCAGCAGCTTTTCAGGGGTTCAGCCCCAGCATTTT. It yields the protein CASSFSGVQPQHF.

This clonotype was found once. Being one base from a much bigger clone, this may be a read error. The chain combines TRBV11-3 with TRBJ2-2; D is unclear. CDR3 length: 11 amino acids. The V and J ends lost 2 bases and 7 bases respectively, with 2 bases between them. Germline V CDR1 and CDR2: SGHNT, YENEEA. Written as DNA, the CDR3 is TGTGCCAGCAGCTTATACGGGGAGCTGTTTTTT. Protein product: CASSLYGELFF.

This clonotype was observed at least ten times. This chain connects TRBV7-9 to TRBJ1-1; D gene uncertain. The CDR3 totals 14 residues. The germline V gene encodes CDR1 SEHNR and CDR2 FQNEAQ (reference sequence). Trimming left V 10 bases short and J 0 bases short, with 15 bases between. The CDR3: CATAAGQMNTEAFF. As DNA, the CDR3 is TGTGCCACCGCGGCGGGTCAGATGAACACTGAAGCTTTCTTT.

This chain joins TRBV6-5 and TRBJ2-7, with TRBD1 matching over 9 bases. The germline CDR1 and CDR2 sequences are MNHEY and SVGAGI. The ends lost 0 bases at V and 6 bases at J; junction bases unmatched: 12. The CDR3 contains 17 residues. The CDR3 spells CASSYSFSGQGRVEQYF. CDR3 DNA: TGTGCCAGCAGTTACTCTTTTTCGGGACAGGGAAGAGTCGAGCAGTACTTC.

In its sample, this clonotype was seen many times. V gene TRBV10-1 combines with J gene TRBJ1-1; D uncertain. The length of the CDR3 is 13 residues. Germline V lookup: CDR1 WNHNN, CDR2 SYGVQD (reference sequence). V was trimmed by 4 bases and J by 1 base, leaving 7 bases between them. The DNA of the CDR3 is TGCGCCAGCAGTGCTAACACGAACACTGAAGCTTTCTTT. It codes for CASSANTNTEAFF.

A few counts support this clonotype. The chain employs TRBV4-1 and TRBJ2-2, with D possibly TRBD1 on 6 matching bases. Germline-derived CDR1 and CDR2 are MGHRA and YSYEKL. The CDR3 has 13 residues. Trimming left V 6 bases short and J 4 bases short, with 9 bases between. The CDR3 DNA reads as TGCGCCAGCAGGAGGACAGTCACCGGGGAGCTGTTTTTT. Protein sequence: CASRRTVTGELFF.

This clonotype was observed at least ten times. J is TRBJ1-5 and V is TRBV10-2; D is uncertain. The V end lost 5 bases, the J end lost 0 bases, and 8 bases lay between the germline ends. This CDR3 contains 14 residues. CDR1 and CDR2 (germline): WSHSY, SAAADI. CDR3 DNA sequence: TGCGCCAGCAGTTCCGATTATAGCAATCAGCCCCAGCATTTT. This sequence encodes CASSSDYSNQPQHF.

The chain employs TRBV9 and TRBJ2-2; D is tentatively TRBD1 or TRBD2 (5 bases each). V was shortened by 0 bases and J by 5 bases, with 11 bases between the two germline ends. The length of the CDR3 is 15 residues. Germline V CDR1 and CDR2: SGDLS, YYNGEE. CDR3 DNA sequence: TGTGCCAGCAGCGTAGGAGGGGATTTGACCGGGGAGCTGTTTTTT. Its protein is CASSVGGDLTGELFF.

This clonotype was detected ten times or more. The genes are TRBV11-2 and TRBJ1-1; the D gene is possibly TRBD1 (5 bases). CDR3 length: 11 residues. CDR1 SGHAT and CDR2 FQNNGV come from the germline V gene. Trimming took 5 bases from V and 8 from J, leaving 9 bases between them. CDR3 amino acids: CASSAWDEAFF. The CDR3 coding sequence is TGTGCCAGCAGCGCCTGGGACGAAGCTTTCTTT.

This clonotype came up a few times. In DNA, the CDR3 is TGTGCCAGCAGTATAGCGGGGACGACCACAGATACGCAGTATTTT. This codes for CASSIAGTTTDTQYF. The chain uses TRBV6-1 and TRBJ2-3; 8 bases are a match to TRBD2. The trim removed 5 bases at V and 2 bases at J, leaving 6 bases unmatched. Germline V lookup: CDR1 MNHNS, CDR2 SASEGT. The CDR3 runs 15 residues.

CDR3 region: CASSMEDSTFYGYTF. CDR3 nucleotide sequence: TGCGCCAGCAGCATGGAAGACAGTACGTTCTATGGCTACACCTTC. This chain uses TRBV5-1 with TRBJ1-2; TRBD1 might be the D (5 bases). This CDR3 spans 15 amino acids. CDR1 and CDR2 from the germline V gene are SGHRS and YFSETQ. V lost 4 bases and J 4 bases, leaving 17 bases between the germline ends.